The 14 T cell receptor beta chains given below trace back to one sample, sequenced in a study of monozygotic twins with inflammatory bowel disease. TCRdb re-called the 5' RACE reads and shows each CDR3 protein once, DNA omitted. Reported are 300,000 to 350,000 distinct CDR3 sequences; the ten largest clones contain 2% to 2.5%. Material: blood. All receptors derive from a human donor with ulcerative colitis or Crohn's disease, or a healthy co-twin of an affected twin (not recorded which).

The CDR3 protein is CSARLLPRGGLAFF. The rearrangement joins TRBV20-1 to TRBJ1-1. CDR1 and CDR2 (germline): DFQATT, SNEGSKA (reference sequence). CDR3 length: 14 residues.

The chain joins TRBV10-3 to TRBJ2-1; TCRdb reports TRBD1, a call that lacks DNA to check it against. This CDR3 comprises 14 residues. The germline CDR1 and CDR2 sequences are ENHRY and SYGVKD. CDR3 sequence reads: CATQGYSSYNEQFF.

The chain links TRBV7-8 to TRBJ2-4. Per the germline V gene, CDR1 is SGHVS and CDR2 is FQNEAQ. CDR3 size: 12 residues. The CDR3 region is CASSLGANIQYF.

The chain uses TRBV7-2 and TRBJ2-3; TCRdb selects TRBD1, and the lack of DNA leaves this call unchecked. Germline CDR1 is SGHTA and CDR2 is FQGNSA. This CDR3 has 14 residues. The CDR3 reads CASSFKGSTDTQYF. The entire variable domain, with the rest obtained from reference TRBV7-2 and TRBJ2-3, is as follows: GAGVSQSPSNKVTEKGKDVELRCDPISGHTALYWYRQSLGQGLEFLIYFQGNSAPDKSGLPSDRFSAERTGGSVSTLTIQRTQQEDSAVYLCASSFKGSTDTQYFGPGTRLTVL.

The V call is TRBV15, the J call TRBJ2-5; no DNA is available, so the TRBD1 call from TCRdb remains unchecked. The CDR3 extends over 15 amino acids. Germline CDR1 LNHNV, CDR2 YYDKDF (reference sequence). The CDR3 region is CATSSPGQGGETQYF.

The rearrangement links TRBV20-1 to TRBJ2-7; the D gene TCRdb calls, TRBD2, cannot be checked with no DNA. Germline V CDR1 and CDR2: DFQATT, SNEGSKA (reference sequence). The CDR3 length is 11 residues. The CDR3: CSATLANEQYF.

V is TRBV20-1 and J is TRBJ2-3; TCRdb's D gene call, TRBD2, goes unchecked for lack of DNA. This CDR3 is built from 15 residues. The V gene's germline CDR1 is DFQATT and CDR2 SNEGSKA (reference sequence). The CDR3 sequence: CSAAPLAVNTDTQYF.

CDR3 protein: CASSPETSGGPYEQYF. The chain joins TRBV9 to TRBJ2-7; TCRdb's D gene call, TRBD2, goes unchecked for lack of DNA. This CDR3 has 16 residues. Germline loops: CDR1 SGDLS, CDR2 YYNGEE.

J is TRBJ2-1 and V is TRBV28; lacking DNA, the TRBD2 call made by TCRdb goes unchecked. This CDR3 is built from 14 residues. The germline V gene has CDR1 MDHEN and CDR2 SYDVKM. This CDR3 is CASIGGGGVAEQFF.

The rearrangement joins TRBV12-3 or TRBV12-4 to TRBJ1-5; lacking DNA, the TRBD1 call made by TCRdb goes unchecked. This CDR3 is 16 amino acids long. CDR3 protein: CASRRDILYSNQPQHF.

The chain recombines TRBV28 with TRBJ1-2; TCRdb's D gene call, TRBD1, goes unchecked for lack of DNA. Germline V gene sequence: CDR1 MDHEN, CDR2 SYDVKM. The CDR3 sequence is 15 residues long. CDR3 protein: CASSSTPGQGEGYTF.

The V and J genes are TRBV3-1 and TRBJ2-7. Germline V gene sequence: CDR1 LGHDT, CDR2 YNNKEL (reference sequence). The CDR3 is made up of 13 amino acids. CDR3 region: CASSQLLRGEQYF.

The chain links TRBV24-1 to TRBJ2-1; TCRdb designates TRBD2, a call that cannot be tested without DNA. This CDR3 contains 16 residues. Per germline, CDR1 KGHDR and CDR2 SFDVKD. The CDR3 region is CATSALGPGGYNEQFF.

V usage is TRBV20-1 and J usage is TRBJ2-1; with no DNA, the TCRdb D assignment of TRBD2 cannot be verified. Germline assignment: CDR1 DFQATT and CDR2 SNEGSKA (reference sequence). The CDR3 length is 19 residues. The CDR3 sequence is CSARVMKASGRASFNEQFF.